Here is one T cell receptor (beta chain) with its context. Produced via immunoSEQ multiplex PCR; TCRdb's table is partial and in-frame only. The data show approximately 35,000 clones, roughly 80% seen once. Germline V lookup: CDR1 SGHRS, CDR2 YFSETQ. The CDR3 covers 15 residues. Losses at the gene ends were 3 bases for V and 0 bases for J; bases not matched to a gene: 3. This sample was included in a study of blood T cell repertoires in COVID-19. Material: peripheral blood. The chain employs TRBV5-1 and TRBJ2-7; 10 nucleotides line up with TRBD2. This receptor was identified in an elderly man with acute or convalescent COVID-19. In DNA, the CDR3 is TGCGCCAGCAGCTCAACTAGCGGGATCTCCTACGAGCAGTACTTC. Amino acids: CASSSTSGISYEQYF.